This T cell receptor beta chain was identified in a study of a mutant IDH1 vaccine in newly diagnosed glioma. The overall study: The first vaccination came 4-6 weeks after radiotherapy alone, or with temozolomide cycles. The treated population exhibited a male proportion of roughly 60%, a female proportion of around 38%, and a mean age of about 40 years. Before enrollment, the patients had been treated with radiotherapy alone, temozolomide alone, or both together. Most of them had received both.

Time point reported: week 11, during vaccination. Topical imiquimod accompanied each vaccine dose, which consisted of 300 ug of mutant IDH1 20-mer peptide. Regarding the study as a whole: Any relationship between pseudoprogression and changes in top peripheral T cell clonotypes seemed absent.

This CDR3 has 15 residues. V shed 5 bases and J 3 bases; nucleotides not matched to a gene: 5. From germline, CDR1 is MNHNS and CDR2 SASEGT. In regard to this clone: Its specificity is not known.

Sequencing was performed with immunoSEQ multiplex PCR; in TCRdb, only in-frame clones are kept and a portion is missing. Altogether about 40,000 clones are present, 84% being singletons, with the ten largest covering about 2.2%. This specimen was PBMCs, taken from a glioma patient whose treatment included an IDH1 peptide vaccine. V usage is TRBV6-1 and J usage is TRBJ2-1, with 9 bases lining up with TRBD2. The receptor was isolated from a man between 40 and 49 years old with glioma. The CDR3 DNA follows: TGTGCCAGCAGTCTTAGCGGGAGCTACTACAATGAGCAGTTCTTC. Protein product: CASSLSGSYYNEQFF.